This T cell receptor (beta chain) emerged from a study of cytomegalovirus exposure and HLA in healthy donors. Across the whole study: An early data release held tens of millions of unique TCRs from HLA-typed donors. Study-level points and caveats: Later genetic work tied a missense DCLRE1C variant to beta-chain V and J trimming. A later analysis revealed that TCR association rates differed between HLA loci, peaking at DRB1 and bottoming out at HLA-C. Association with HLA alleles at 0.05 false discovery rate was found for 16,951 TCR beta sequences in a later analysis.

Comment on this clone: Its antigen is undetermined.

With 60 Vbeta and 13 Jbeta primers, the PCR was carried out. The data were produced by immunoSEQ multiplex PCR, yet TCRdb's version contains in-frame clones alone and is incomplete. The data show under 250,000 clones, about 80% seen once. This clonotype originated in a woman between 45 and 60 years old in good health and CMV-seropositive. The sample comprised PBMCs.

The CDR3 nucleotides are TGTGCCAGCACCACGGACAGGGGGGAGAACACTGAAGCTTTCTTT. Its translation is CASTTDRGENTEAFF. The genes are TRBV28 and TRBJ1-1; 10 bases align to TRBD1. Germline V gene sequence: CDR1 MDHEN, CDR2 SYDVKM. V trimming: 7 bases; J trimming: 1 base; junction bases outside the gene matches: 6. CDR3 length: 15 amino acids.